The present T cell receptor (beta chain) was sequenced within a study of shared clonotypes between healthy human individuals. Assay: immunoSEQ multiplex PCR; the TCRdb copy retains only in-frame clones and omits some. This sample carries fewer than 200,000 clones, 85% to 95% of them seen once, and the ten largest clones take around 0.072%. This clonotype originated in a woman aged 30 to 39 in good health. Sequenced input: naive CD4+ T cells sorted from blood. This sample's subset: CD45RA+ positively selected.

The CDR3 DNA reads as TGTGCCAGTAGTCCACGTGGAGGGGACAGGGCCTTTAGAACTGAAGCTTTCTTT. Encoded protein: CASSPRGGDRAFRTEAFF. The rearrangement joins TRBV19 to TRBJ1-1; 9 nucleotides align to TRBD1. Looked up from germline, CDR1 is LNHDA and CDR2 is SQIVND (reference sequence). The CDR3 contains 18 residues. V trimming: 5 bases; J trimming: 5 bases; junction bases outside the gene matches: 18.